A single sample is the source of the 21 T cell receptor beta chains below, sequenced in a study of shared clonotypes between healthy human individuals. CD45RO-negative, CCR7-selected cells formed the naive CD8 fraction, which excluded terminally differentiated effector memory CD45RA+ cells. Clones were read by immunoSEQ multiplex PCR, and TCRdb kept only the in-frame ones, dropping some. The table has around 600,000 clones, 85% to 95% seen once; the top ten hold over 0.1%. The sequencing input was naive CD8+ T cells sorted from blood. The receptor set was obtained from a woman aged 25 to 39 in good health.

The V and J genes are TRBV7-6 and TRBJ1-3, with a possible D match to TRBD1 (5 bases). Trimming removed 4 bases from V and 0 bases from J, with 13 bases in between. Germline CDR1 reads SGHVS; CDR2 reads FNYEAQ. The CDR3 spans 16 residues. CDR3 amino acids: CASSSTTEISGNTIYF. CDR3 bases: TGTGCCAGCAGCTCGACGACAGAGATCTCTGGAAACACCATATATTTT.

The V call is TRBV19, the J call TRBJ2-5, with a weak D call TRBD2 (7 bases). V lost 7 bases, J lost 2 bases, and 17 bases lay in between. The CDR3 loop spans 15 amino acids. CDR1 LNHDA and CDR2 SQIVND come from the germline V gene (reference sequence). The CDR3 spells CASMPSGTPQETQYF. CDR3 nucleotide sequence: TGTGCCAGTATGCCGAGCGGGACACCACAAGAGACCCAGTACTTC.

The chain uses TRBV19 and TRBJ2-1; D is perhaps TRBD1 (8 bases). Germline CDR1 is LNHDA and CDR2 is SQIVND (reference sequence). The CDR3 totals 19 residues. V lost 5 bases and J 5 bases, leaving 28 bases between the germline ends. Here the CDR3 reads CASSSFGTGSREGDNEQFF. The CDR3 DNA is TGTGCCAGTAGTTCCTTCGGGACAGGTAGTAGGGAGGGGGACAATGAGCAGTTCTTC.

The chain employs TRBV19 and TRBJ2-2; 8 nucleotides match TRBD2. CDR1 and CDR2 from the germline V gene are LNHDA and SQIVND (reference sequence). The CDR3 covers 16 residues. V lost 3 bases and J lost 4; bases outside the gene matches: 7. This CDR3 is CASSIGGLGSTGELFF. The CDR3 DNA follows: TGTGCCAGTAGTATTGGGGGACTAGGAAGCACCGGGGAGCTGTTTTTT.

The chain employs TRBV28 and TRBJ1-2, with 9 nucleotides matching TRBD1. This CDR3 region has 15 residues. J was trimmed by 4 bases and V by 8 bases; bases with no gene match: 11. Germline loops: CDR1 MDHEN, CDR2 SYDVKM. This CDR3 is CASLRDREWGYGYTF. CDR3 bases: TGTGCCAGCCTCCGGGACAGGGAGTGGGGCTATGGCTACACCTTC.

CDR3 region: CASSEYGGSRRYEQYF. CDR3 in DNA: TGTGCCAGCAGTGAATACGGGGGAAGTCGAAGATACGAGCAGTACTTC. The chain employs TRBV2 and TRBJ2-7; tentatively, D is TRBD2 (6 bases). The CDR3 is 16 residues long. CDR1 and CDR2 from the germline V gene are SNHLY and FYNNEI. V shed 2 bases and J shed 4 bases, with 18 bases lying between them.

This chain joins TRBV7-9 and TRBJ1-2; D unclear. V was pared by 1 base and J by 9 bases, with 18 bases between. Germline CDR1 and CDR2: SEHNR and FQNEAQ (reference sequence). CDR3 length: 15 amino acids. The CDR3 sequence is CASSLVFGEGWSYTF. In DNA form, the CDR3 reads TGTGCCAGCAGCTTAGTGTTTGGCGAAGGTTGGAGCTACACCTTC.

The rearrangement links TRBV2 to TRBJ2-7, with a weak D call TRBD1 (5 bases). Germline V gives CDR1 SNHLY, CDR2 FYNNEI. This CDR3 comprises 15 residues. The ends were cut back, 5 bases at V and 6 bases at J, with 20 bases in the middle. CDR3 DNA: TGTGCCAGCAGTCCAACCCAGGGTCCACCGCTCGAGCAGTACTTC. Its protein product is CASSPTQGPPLEQYF.

CDR3 sequence: CASRSGPDTQYF. The DNA for the CDR3 is TGTGCCAGCAGGTCTGGACCAGATACGCAGTATTTT. The chain joins TRBV5-4 to TRBJ2-3, with D uncertain. Germline CDR1 is SGHNT and CDR2 is YYREEE (reference sequence). The CDR3 has 12 residues. Trimming pared 5 bases from V and 4 bases from J, leaving 8 bases between.

This sequence joins TRBV29-1 and TRBJ2-7; 7 bases map to TRBD1. The CDR3 sequence is 16 residues long. Germline V lookup: CDR1 SQVTM, CDR2 ANQGSEA. V trimming: 3 bases; J trimming: 6 bases; junction bases outside the gene matches: 17. For the CDR3, the DNA is TGCAGCGTTGAGATCCTCGAGACAGGGATCGTATCCGAGCAGTACTTC. Translating it yields CSVEILETGIVSEQYF.

CDR3 sequence reads: CASSKTSGRALGYNEQFF. CDR3 nucleotide sequence: TGTGCCAGCAGCAAGACTAGCGGGAGGGCTCTTGGCTACAATGAGCAGTTCTTC. J is TRBJ2-1 and V is TRBV7-9; 14 bases align to TRBD2. Germline-derived CDR1 and CDR2 are SEHNR and FQNEAQ (reference sequence). This CDR3 is built from 18 residues. V lost 5 bases to trimming and J lost 3 bases; unmatched junction nucleotides: 9.

The chain uses TRBV6-5 and TRBJ2-5, with D unresolved. Germline values: CDR1 MNHEY, CDR2 SVGAGI. V dropped 2 bases and J dropped 11 bases, with 12 bases sitting between them. This CDR3 has 12 amino acids. The chain's CDR3 is CASSYRAQEQYF. The CDR3 coding sequence is TGTGCCAGCAGTTACAGGGCGCAGGAGCAGTACTTC.

The chain has TRBV5-1 and TRBJ2-3, with unresolved D. In germline, CDR1 is SGHRS, CDR2 YFSETQ. With 2 bases removed from V and 2 bases from J, the gap between germline ends came to 9 bases. The CDR3 contains 14 residues. The CDR3 spells CASSFWAVTDTQYF. The CDR3 DNA is TGCGCCAGCAGCTTCTGGGCGGTCACAGATACGCAGTATTTT.

The chain recombines TRBV7-6 with TRBJ2-7; 9 nucleotides align to TRBD1. This CDR3 comprises 14 residues. Germline assignment: CDR1 SGHVS and CDR2 FNYEAQ. Trimming cost V 1 base and J 3 bases; bases outside gene matches: 1. CDR3 sequence reads: CASSLVTGGYEQYF. The CDR3 DNA reads TGTGCCAGCAGCTTAGTGACAGGGGGCTACGAGCAGTACTTC.

This clone occurred once. CDR3 DNA: TGCGCCAGCAGAGTGACTGTCGGGCTAGCGGGAGAGGGTGAGCAGTTCTTC. Protein sequence: CASRVTVGLAGEGEQFF. V is TRBV23-1 and J is TRBJ2-1; 10 nucleotides match TRBD2. TRBV23-1 is an ORF for which the function is uncertain. There are 17 residues in the CDR3. Unmatched junction bases numbered 17, after V lost 6 bases and J lost 9 bases.

The chain has TRBV19 and TRBJ2-1; D is unresolved. V was pared by 5 bases and J by 6 bases, with 14 bases between. The CDR3 sequence is 14 residues long. CDR1 and CDR2 (germline): LNHDA, SQIVND (reference sequence). The CDR3 region is CASSPGPIGNEQFF. The DNA of the CDR3 is TGTGCCAGTAGTCCCGGACCCATCGGCAATGAGCAGTTCTTC.

CDR3 coding DNA: TGTGCCATCAGTGACCCCGGGACTGGCTCCTACAATGAGCAGTTCTTC. It yields the protein CAISDPGTGSYNEQFF. This chain connects TRBV10-3 to TRBJ2-1, with D possibly matching TRBD2 (6 bases). This CDR3 contains 16 residues. Germline V gene data show CDR1 as ENHRY and CDR2 as SYGVKD. Deletions cut 3 bases from V and 0 bases from J, with 12 bases between.

This chain connects TRBV9 to TRBJ2-3; D may match TRBD1 or TRBD2 (5 bases each). Germline CDR1 reads SGDLS; CDR2 reads YYNGEE. The CDR3 is 15 residues long. The V end lost 3 bases, the J end lost 1 base, and 12 bases lay between the germline ends. CDR3 in amino acids: CASSEWDGGTDTQYF. CDR3 sequence (DNA): TGTGCCAGCAGCGAGTGGGACGGAGGCACAGATACGCAGTATTTT.

The chain carries TRBV5-6 and TRBJ2-5; a possible D gene is TRBD2 (6 bases). The CDR3 has 13 residues. In germline, CDR1 is SGHDT, CDR2 YYEEEE. Trimming took off 4 bases at V and 5 bases at J, with 12 bases between the two ends. The CDR3: CASSVLASETQYF. For the CDR3, the DNA is TGTGCCAGCAGCGTTCTAGCGTCCGAGACCCAGTACTTC.

The chain links TRBV7-9 to TRBJ2-2, with 11 positions matching TRBD1. V lost 8 bases, J lost 7 bases, and 6 bases stayed unmatched. This CDR3 comprises 14 residues. Germline V gene sequence: CDR1 SEHNR, CDR2 FQNEAQ (reference sequence). The chain's CDR3 is CASLGQGVVGELFF. Written as DNA, the CDR3 is TGTGCCAGCCTGGGACAGGGGGTAGTCGGGGAGCTGTTTTTT.

This rearrangement joins TRBV5-1 to TRBJ1-1; no clear D. With 1 base removed from V and 0 bases from J, the gap between germline ends came to 7 bases. CDR1 is SGHRS, CDR2 YFSETQ, per germline. The CDR3 is made up of 14 amino acids. The CDR3 DNA follows: TGCGCCAGCAGCTTGAACCTTATGAACACTGAAGCTTTCTTT. This gives the protein CASSLNLMNTEAFF. Full variable domain (missing parts from reference TRBV5-1 and TRBJ1-1): KAGVTQTPRYLIKTRGQQVTLSCSPISGHRSVSWYQQTPGQGLQFLFEYFSETQRNKGNFPGRFSGRQFSNSRSEMNVSTLELGDSALYLCASSLNLMNTEAFFGQGTRLTVV.